These 20 T cell receptor beta chains share one sample of origin, sequenced in a study of OX40 agonist ivuxolimab in advanced cancers. TCRdb's copy holds only in-frame clones and misses some; the assay was immunoSEQ multiplex PCR. The table has almost 50,000 clones, approximately 86% seen once; the top ten hold about 48%. This specimen consisted of CD4+ or CD8+ T cells sorted from blood, obtained in a trial of the OX40 agonist ivuxolimab. Receptors originate from an adult with an advanced solid tumor such as melanoma, head and neck, liver or kidney cancer.

J is TRBJ2-3 and V is TRBV19; TRBD2 aligns across 9 bases. Germline CDR1 and CDR2: LNHDA and SQIVND (reference sequence). This CDR3 has 17 residues. With 1 base clipped from V and 0 bases from J, the junction kept 5 bases outside the gene matches. CDR3 DNA sequence: TGTGCCAGTAGTATAGCAACTAGCGGGTTGAGCACAGATACGCAGTATTTT. It encodes CASSIATSGLSTDTQYF.

This sequence joins TRBV7-9 and TRBJ2-5, with 8 bases fitting TRBD1. Germline CDR1 is SEHNR and CDR2 is FQNEAQ (reference sequence). Trimming cost V 8 bases and J 2 bases; bases outside gene matches: 10. This CDR3 is built from 15 residues. The CDR3 region has the DNA TGTGCCAGCTCCCTCGTCGGGACAGGACAAGAGACCCAGTACTTC. Translated: CASSLVGTGQETQYF.

The rearrangement links TRBV19 to TRBJ2-2, with D perhaps TRBD1 (6 bases). CDR3 length equals 16 residues. Deletions cut 3 bases from V and 7 bases from J, with 18 bases between. Germline V gene lookup returns CDR1 LNHDA and CDR2 SQIVND (reference sequence). The CDR3 bases are TGTGCCAGTAGTATCCGTATGAACAGGGTAAACGGGGAGCTGTTTTTT. This codes for CASSIRMNRVNGELFF. Supplemented by reference TRBV19 and TRBJ2-2, the full variable domain reads DGGITQSPKYLFRKEGQNVTLSCEQNLNHDAMYWYRQDPGQGLRLIYYSQIVNDFQKGDIAEGYSVSREKKESFPLTVTSAQKNPTAFYLCASSIRMNRVNGELFFGEGSRLTVL.

The J gene is TRBJ1-4, the V gene TRBV5-1; D perhaps matches TRBD1 (5 bases). The CDR3 has 14 residues. Deletions cut 2 bases from V and 3 bases from J, with 8 bases between. Germline CDR1 is SGHRS and CDR2 is YFSETQ. The CDR3 reads CASSFQGSNEKLFF. The CDR3 DNA follows: TGCGCCAGCAGCTTCCAGGGCTCTAATGAAAAACTGTTTTTT.

This clone was seen ten or more times. This sequence joins TRBV10-3 and TRBJ1-1; D is ambiguous. Trimming shortened V by 4 bases and J by 1 base, and 7 bases separated the two germline ends. The CDR3 extends over 13 amino acids. Germline values: CDR1 ENHRY, CDR2 SYGVKD. The CDR3: CAISGTGNTEAFF. The CDR3 DNA is TGTGCCATCAGTGGGACGGGGAACACTGAAGCTTTCTTT.

This sequence joins TRBV12-5 and TRBJ2-3; no clear D gene. V was shortened by 6 bases and J by 3 bases, with 7 bases between the two germline ends. CDR3 length equals 12 residues. The germline gives CDR1 LGHNT, CDR2 FRNRAP. This chain's CDR3 is CASGPGTDTQYF. CDR3 bases: TGTGCTAGTGGCCCTGGGACAGATACGCAGTATTTT.

V is TRBV21-1 and J is TRBJ1-3; TRBD1 is taken as the D call from the table, unchecked against the DNA. TRBV21-1 is described as a pseudogene. The CDR3 covers 16 residues. CDR3 bases: TGTGCCAGCAGCAAAGGAACAGGGGGAAATGGAAACACCATATATTTT. This translates into CASSKGTGGNGNTIYF.

The chain is built from TRBV12-5 and TRBJ1-2; possibly TRBD1 for D (5 bases). The V gene's germline CDR1 is LGHNT and CDR2 FRNRAP. The CDR3 extends over 13 amino acids. V shed 7 bases and J shed 8 bases, with 17 bases lying between them. CDR3 residues: CASARTRTTGYTF. CDR3 DNA: TGTGCTAGTGCCCGAACCCGGACAACAGGCTACACCTTC.

V gene TRBV19 combines with J gene TRBJ2-5, with D hard to call. Gene TRBJ2-7 matches the end of the DNA better, so the J call may be wrong. The CDR3 runs 13 residues. From germline, CDR1 is LNHDA and CDR2 SQIVND (reference sequence). CDR3 sequence reads: CASSIGSSYEQYF. CDR3 in DNA: TGTGCCAGTAGTATAGGATCATCCTACGAGCAGTACTTC.

In DNA, the CDR3 is TGTGCCTGGAGTGGAGTAAACTCCTACGAGCAGTACTTC. Encoded protein: CAWSGVNSYEQYF. V gene TRBV30 combines with J gene TRBJ2-5; D unclear. The J call is in doubt because the DNA end fits TRBJ2-7 better. Looked up from germline, CDR1 is GTSNPN and CDR2 is SVGIG (reference sequence). The CDR3 covers 13 residues.

This chain links TRBV28 with TRBJ1-6; the D is unclear. The CDR3 is 15 amino acids. Germline loops: CDR1 MDHEN, CDR2 SYDVKM. Trimming stripped 6 bases from V and 3 bases from J, with 12 bases between. Here the CDR3 DNA reads TGTGCCAGCAGACCACCTAGCAGCTATAATTCACCCCTCCACTTT. Translation gives CASRPPSSYNSPLHF.

The chain couples TRBV11-2 to TRBJ1-5; D perhaps matches TRBD1 (5 bases). Germline V gives CDR1 SGHAT, CDR2 FQNNGV. This CDR3 comprises 13 residues. Trimming left V 1 base short and J 4 bases short, with 5 bases between. This chain's CDR3 is CASSLAGNQPQHF. The DNA for the CDR3 is TGTGCCAGCAGCTTAGCAGGGAATCAGCCCCAGCATTTT. The full variable domain, its missing parts supplied by reference TRBV11-2 and TRBJ1-5, is EAGVAQSPRYKIIEKRQSVAFWCNPISGHATLYWYQQILGQGPKLLIQFQNNGVVDDSQLPKDRFSAERLKGVDSTLKIQPAKLEDSAVYLCASSLAGNQPQHFGDGTRLSIL.

The chain combines TRBV5-1 with TRBJ1-1; no definite D call. Germline loops: CDR1 SGHRS, CDR2 YFSETQ. V gave up 0 bases and J gave up 5 bases, with 11 bases separating them. CDR3 length: 14 residues. CDR3 protein: CASSLDRRLTEAFF. For the CDR3, the DNA is TGCGCCAGCAGCTTGGACAGAAGGTTAACTGAAGCTTTCTTT. Full variable domain (outside the CDR3, taken from reference TRBV5-1 and TRBJ1-1): KAGVTQTPRYLIKTRGQQVTLSCSPISGHRSVSWYQQTPGQGLQFLFEYFSETQRNKGNFPGRFSGRQFSNSRSEMNVSTLELGDSALYLCASSLDRRLTEAFFGQGTRLTVV.

This rearrangement joins TRBV5-1 to TRBJ2-2; the match to TRBD2 covers 8 bases. V dropped 4 bases and J dropped 1; count of bases not matched to a gene: 9. This CDR3 comprises 17 residues. Germline-derived CDR1 and CDR2 are SGHRS and YFSETQ. The CDR3 sequence: CASSPPAAGVNTGELFF. CDR3 coding DNA: TGCGCCAGCAGCCCACCTGCAGCGGGAGTGAACACCGGGGAGCTGTTTTTT.

This clone was counted between two and nine times. V usage is TRBV9 and J usage is TRBJ2-5, with D perhaps given as TRBD1 or TRBD2 (5 bases each). The CDR3 spans 16 residues. Germline CDR1 reads SGDLS; CDR2 reads YYNGEE. Trimming removed 0 bases at V and 5 bases at J, with 17 bases between. The CDR3 DNA reads as TGTGCCAGCAGCGTAGGAGGGGTCGGCTTAGTGGAGACCCAGTACTTC. Translating it yields CASSVGGVGLVETQYF.

V is TRBV9 and J is TRBJ2-1; 13 bases map to TRBD2. Germline V gene sequence: CDR1 SGDLS, CDR2 YYNGEE. This CDR3 spans 20 amino acids. Trimming at V came to 7 bases and at J to 0 bases, leaving 16 bases not matched to a gene. The CDR3 sequence is CASQKWGLAGPHSSYNEQFF. CDR3 sequence (DNA): TGTGCCAGCCAAAAATGGGGACTAGCGGGACCACACAGCTCCTACAATGAGCAGTTCTTC.

This chain links TRBV18 with TRBJ1-3; D remains ambiguous. Germline V CDR1 and CDR2: KGHSH, LQKENI. V was pared by 2 bases and J by 0 bases, with 8 bases between. This CDR3 has 15 residues. The DNA for the CDR3 is TGTGCCAGCTCACCAGCAGAACTCTCTGGAAACACCATATATTTT. This gives the protein CASSPAELSGNTIYF.

This clone was seen a handful of times. The chain links TRBV5-1 to TRBJ2-7; D is possibly TRBD1 or TRBD2 (5 bases each). Germline V lookup: CDR1 SGHRS, CDR2 YFSETQ. This CDR3 has 15 residues. The ends were cut back, 4 bases at V and 1 base at J, with 15 bases in the middle. The CDR3: CASSENRDPSYEQYF. The CDR3 region has the DNA TGCGCCAGCAGCGAAAACCGGGACCCTTCCTACGAGCAGTACTTC. Based on the CDR3 plus reference TRBV5-1 and TRBJ2-7, the full variable domain is KAGVTQTPRYLIKTRGQQVTLSCSPISGHRSVSWYQQTPGQGLQFLFEYFSETQRNKGNFPGRFSGRQFSNSRSEMNVSTLELGDSALYLCASSENRDPSYEQYFGPGTRLTVT.

The chain employs TRBV19 and TRBJ2-2; 9 bases map to TRBD2. Unmatched junction bases numbered 9, after V lost 7 bases and J lost 6 bases. This CDR3 is 15 amino acids long. Germline V gene lookup returns CDR1 LNHDA and CDR2 SQIVND (reference sequence). CDR3 nucleotides: TGTGCCAGTACCGATTCCGGGACTAGCCCCGGGGAGCTGTTTTTT. Residues: CASTDSGTSPGELFF.

This clone was recorded a few times. The genes are TRBV28 and TRBJ1-6, with D perhaps matching TRBD1 (5 bases). Germline V gene sequence: CDR1 MDHEN, CDR2 SYDVKM. This CDR3 contains 14 residues. V was cut by 3 bases and J by 9 bases, with 12 bases left in between. CDR3 amino acids: CASSLGGEGSPLHF. The DNA for the CDR3 is TGTGCCAGCAGTTTGGGAGGGGAGGGTTCACCCCTCCACTTT.